The TCR beta chain under discussion was sequenced for a study of brain T cells in children with intractable seizures. This table comes from immunoSEQ multiplex PCR, and its TCRdb copy is limited to in-frame clones, with some not included. Here the sample spans 75,000 to 80,000 clones, about 92% being singletons. The sequenced sample was peripheral blood, obtained at surgery. The TCR comes from a boy in the first two years of life with tuberous sclerosis and intractable seizures.

The CDR3 region is CASSLRGLGEKLFF. CDR3 nucleotides: TGTGCCAGCAGTTTGAGGGGGCTCGGTGAAAAACTGTTTTTT. The rearrangement links TRBV6-5 to TRBJ1-4; 7 nucleotides match TRBD1. The V segment lost 4 bases and the J segment 7 bases; nucleotides outside the gene matches: 6. The length of the CDR3 is 14 residues. The V gene's germline CDR1 is MNHEY and CDR2 SVGAGI.